This TCR beta chain was identified during a study of graft-versus-host responses after intestinal transplantation. Looking at the study overall: Multivisceral, liver-intestinal, or isolated intestinal transplants were received by the recipients. Each patient got anti-thymocyte globulin induction, then tacrolimus and steroids for roughly 3 years.

The sample holds one count of this clone. Its antigen is still unknown. Trimming removed 5 bases at V and 7 bases at J, with 12 bases between. The CDR3 extends over 12 amino acids. Germline V gives CDR1 SGHTA, CDR2 FQGTGA. Study-level results: Early after transplant, HvG clones declined as circulating GvH clones peaked. Clonal ratios of graft-versus-host to host-versus-graft in allografts were high for patients exhibiting graft-donor T cell macrochimerism.

Clones were sequenced by immunoSEQ multiplex PCR, and TCRdb holds only the in-frame ones, with some missing. This sample yields about 96,000 clones, of which roughly 90% are seen a single time; roughly 0.17% belongs to the top ten. This receptor was identified in a human donor who received an intestinal transplant. The sample was unstimulated CD4+ T cells sorted from spleen or lymph node cells, taken before intestinal transplant. The chain is built from TRBV7-3 and TRBJ2-7; D possibly corresponds to TRBD1 (6 bases). The CDR3 reads CASSEQGGEQYF. In DNA, the CDR3 is TGTGCCAGCAGCGAACAGGGCGGGGAGCAGTACTTC.